Below, 10 T cell receptor beta chains from the same sample are listed, as sequenced in a study of Tregs in tolerant kidney transplant recipients. The table came from immunoSEQ multiplex PCR; TCRdb's copy has only in-frame clones and leaves some out. Found here are 60,000 to 70,000 clones, about nine tenths of them singletons; the top ten hold 11%. Sequences were derived from CD8+ T cells from blood, sampled before the transplant. These receptors all stem from a human donor who received a combined kidney and bone marrow transplant.

The V call is TRBV6-1, the J call TRBJ2-5, with 8 nucleotides matching TRBD2. Trimming removed 0 bases from V and 4 bases from J; junction bases left unmatched: 10. Germline CDR1 and CDR2: MNHNS and SASEGT. The length of the CDR3 is 17 residues. The CDR3 nucleotides are TGTGCCAGCAGTGAAGCTCGGAGCGGGGGATGGCGAGAGACCCAGTACTTC. Translation: CASSEARSGGWRETQYF.

CDR3 protein: CASSQDRWREGPPETQYF. As DNA, the CDR3 is TGCGCCAGCAGCCAAGATCGGTGGCGGGAGGGCCCCCCAGAGACCCAGTACTTC. The rearrangement joins TRBV4-3 to TRBJ2-5, with 9 bases lining up with TRBD2. J lost 4 bases, V lost 0 bases, and 12 bases had no gene match. Germline V lookup: CDR1 LGHNA, CDR2 YSLEER. The CDR3 spans 18 residues.

The chain carries TRBV7-9 and TRBJ2-2; a weak D match, TRBD1 (6 bases). The CDR3 spans 15 residues. The germline CDR1 and CDR2 sequences are SEHNR and FQNEAQ (reference sequence). The V gene lost 3 bases and the J gene lost 0 bases, with 8 bases spanning the gap. CDR3 bases: TGTGCCAGCAGCTTGACAGGAGCGAACACCGGGGAGCTGTTTTTT. This translates into CASSLTGANTGELFF.

V and J are TRBV4-3 and TRBJ2-7; TRBD2 might be the D (5 bases). The CDR3 totals 14 residues. Per germline, CDR1 LGHNA and CDR2 YSLEER. V lost 4 bases, J lost 2 bases, and 12 bases lay in between. DNA of the CDR3: TGCGCCAGCAGCCCCTACTCCGGGGCCTACGAGCAGTACTTC. Its protein product is CASSPYSGAYEQYF.

Remarks on this clone: One end of the junction does not line up with germline, which may come from a read error. The chain recombines TRBV2 with TRBJ2-5, with 11 positions matching TRBD2. CDR1 and CDR2 from the germline V gene are SNHLY and FYNNEI. This CDR3 has 16 residues. The CDR3 loop reads CASREGTSGFQETQYF. CDR3 DNA sequence: TGTGCCAGCAGAGAAGGGACTAGCGGATTCCAAGAGACCCAGTACTTC.

V gene TRBV4-3 combines with J gene TRBJ1-3; 9 nucleotides line up with TRBD1. V lost 4 bases, J lost 0 bases, and 10 bases stayed unmatched. From germline, CDR1 is LGHNA and CDR2 YSLEER. The CDR3 extends over 18 amino acids. The CDR3 region is CASSPLLTGGISGNTIYF. Here the CDR3 DNA reads TGCGCCAGCAGCCCACTCTTGACAGGGGGGATCTCTGGAAACACCATATATTTT.

A note on this clone: Other DNA sequences from this sample encode an identical CDR3 as well. V usage is TRBV19 and J usage is TRBJ2-7; TRBD1 aligns across 8 bases. Germline trimming cut 3 bases from V and 0 bases from J; bases unmatched to any gene: 1. Per germline, CDR1 LNHDA and CDR2 SQIVND (reference sequence). The CDR3 extends over 14 amino acids. The CDR3, as DNA: TGTGCCAGTAGTATCGGGACAGGCTCCTACGAGCAGTACTTC. It translates to CASSIGTGSYEQYF.

The rearrangement links TRBV7-9 to TRBJ2-7; possible D gene TRBD2, 5 bases. There are 13 residues in the CDR3. V lost 4 bases to trimming and J lost 2 bases, with 9 bases between them. The germline gives CDR1 SEHNR, CDR2 FQNEAQ (reference sequence). The CDR3 region is CASSSPGTYEQYF. In DNA form, the CDR3 reads TGTGCCAGCAGCTCCCCCGGGACCTACGAGCAGTACTTC.

This clone was picked up many times. The chain employs TRBV30 and TRBJ1-5; no clear D gene. This CDR3 has 13 amino acids. CDR1 and CDR2 from the germline V gene are GTSNPN and SVGIG (reference sequence). The V and J ends lost 5 bases and 8 bases respectively, with 16 bases between them. The CDR3 DNA is TGTGCCTGGGCCGGGAGTTTAAGTGAGCCCCAGCATTTT. Translation gives CAWAGSLSEPQHF.

The V and J genes are TRBV28 and TRBJ1-4; 7 bases fit TRBD1. Germline loops: CDR1 MDHEN, CDR2 SYDVKM. The CDR3 is 18 residues long. With V trimmed by 5 bases and J by 1 base, 13 bases remained unmatched. The CDR3 sequence: CASSPGERQGITNEKLFF. CDR3 nucleotides: TGTGCCAGCAGTCCGGGCGAACGACAGGGTATAACTAATGAAAAACTGTTTTTT.